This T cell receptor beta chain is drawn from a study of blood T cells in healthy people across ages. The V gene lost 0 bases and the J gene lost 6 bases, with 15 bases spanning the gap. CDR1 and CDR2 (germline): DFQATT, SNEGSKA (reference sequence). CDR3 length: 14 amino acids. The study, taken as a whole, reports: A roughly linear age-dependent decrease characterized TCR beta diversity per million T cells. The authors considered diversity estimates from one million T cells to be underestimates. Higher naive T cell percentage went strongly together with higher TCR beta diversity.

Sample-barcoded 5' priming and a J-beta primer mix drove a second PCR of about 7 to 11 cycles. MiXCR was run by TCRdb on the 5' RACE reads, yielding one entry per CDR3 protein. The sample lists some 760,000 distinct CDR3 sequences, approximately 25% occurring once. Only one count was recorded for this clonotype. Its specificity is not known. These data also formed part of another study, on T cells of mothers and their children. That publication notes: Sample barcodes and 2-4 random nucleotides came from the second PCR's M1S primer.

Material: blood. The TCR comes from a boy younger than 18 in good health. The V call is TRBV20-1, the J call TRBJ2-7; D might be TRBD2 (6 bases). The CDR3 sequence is CSARDTGEGCEQYF. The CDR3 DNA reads TGCAGTGCTAGAGACACGGGAGAGGGCTGCGAGCAGTACTTC.